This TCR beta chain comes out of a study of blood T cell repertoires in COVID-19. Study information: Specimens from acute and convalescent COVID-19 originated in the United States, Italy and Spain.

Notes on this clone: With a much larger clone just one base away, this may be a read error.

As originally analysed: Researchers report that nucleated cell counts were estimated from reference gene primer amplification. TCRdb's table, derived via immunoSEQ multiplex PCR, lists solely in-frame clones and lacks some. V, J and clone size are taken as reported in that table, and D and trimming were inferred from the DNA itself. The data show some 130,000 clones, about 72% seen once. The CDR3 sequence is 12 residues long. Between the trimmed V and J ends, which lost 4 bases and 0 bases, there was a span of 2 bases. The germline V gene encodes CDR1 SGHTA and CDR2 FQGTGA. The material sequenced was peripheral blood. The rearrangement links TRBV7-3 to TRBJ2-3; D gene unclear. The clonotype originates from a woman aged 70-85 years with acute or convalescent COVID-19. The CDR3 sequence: CASSSSTDTQYF. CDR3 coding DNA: TGTGCCAGCAGCTCTAGCACAGATACGCAGTATTTT.